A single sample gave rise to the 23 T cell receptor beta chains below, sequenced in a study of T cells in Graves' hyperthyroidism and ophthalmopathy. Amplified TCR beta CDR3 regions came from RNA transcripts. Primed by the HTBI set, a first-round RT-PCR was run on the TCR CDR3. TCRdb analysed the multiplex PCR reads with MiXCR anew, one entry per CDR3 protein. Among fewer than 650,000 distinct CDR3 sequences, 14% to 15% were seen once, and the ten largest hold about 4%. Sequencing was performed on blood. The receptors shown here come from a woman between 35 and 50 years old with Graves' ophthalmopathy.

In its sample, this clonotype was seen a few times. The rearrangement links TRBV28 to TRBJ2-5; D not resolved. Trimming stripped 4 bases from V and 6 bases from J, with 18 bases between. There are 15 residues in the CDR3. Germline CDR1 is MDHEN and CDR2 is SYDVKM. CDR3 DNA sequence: TGTGCCAGCAGTTCAGAGGAAGTACTCGCAAAGACCCAGTACTTC. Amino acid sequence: CASSSEEVLAKTQYF. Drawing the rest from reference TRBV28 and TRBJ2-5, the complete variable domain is DVKVTQSSRYLVKRTGEKVFLECVQDMDHENMFWYRQDPGLGLRLIYFSYDVKMKEKGDIPEGYSVSREKKERFSLILESASTNQTSMYLCASSSEEVLAKTQYFGPGTRLLVL.

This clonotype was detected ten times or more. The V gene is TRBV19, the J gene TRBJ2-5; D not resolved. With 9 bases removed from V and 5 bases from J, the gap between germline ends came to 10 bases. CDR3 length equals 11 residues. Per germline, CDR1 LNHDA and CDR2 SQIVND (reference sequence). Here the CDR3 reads CASSSSETQYF. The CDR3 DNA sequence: TGTGCCAGCAGTTCCTCGGAGACCCAGTACTTC.

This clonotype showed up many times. The CDR3 DNA sequence: TGTGCCAGTAGTATAGATTGGTCTCTAAGCAATCAGCCCCAGCATTTT. Amino acid sequence: CASSIDWSLSNQPQHF. The V and J genes are TRBV19 and TRBJ1-5; no reliable D call. The CDR3 covers 16 residues. V lost 0 bases, J lost 1 base, and 10 bases lay in between. The germline V gene has CDR1 LNHDA and CDR2 SQIVND (reference sequence).

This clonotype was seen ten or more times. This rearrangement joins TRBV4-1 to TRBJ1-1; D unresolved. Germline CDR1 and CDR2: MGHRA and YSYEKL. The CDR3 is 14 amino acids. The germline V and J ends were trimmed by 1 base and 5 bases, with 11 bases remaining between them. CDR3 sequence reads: CASSQGPDGTEAFF. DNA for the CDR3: TGCGCCAGCAGCCAAGGACCCGACGGAACTGAAGCTTTCTTT.

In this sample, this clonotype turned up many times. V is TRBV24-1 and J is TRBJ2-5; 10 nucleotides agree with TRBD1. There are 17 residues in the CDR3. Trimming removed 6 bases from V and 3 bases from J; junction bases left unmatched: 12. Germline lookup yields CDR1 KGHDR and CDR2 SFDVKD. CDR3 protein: CATSPHHGTGEEETQYF. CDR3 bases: TGTGCCACCAGTCCTCACCACGGGACAGGGGAGGAAGAGACCCAGTACTTC.

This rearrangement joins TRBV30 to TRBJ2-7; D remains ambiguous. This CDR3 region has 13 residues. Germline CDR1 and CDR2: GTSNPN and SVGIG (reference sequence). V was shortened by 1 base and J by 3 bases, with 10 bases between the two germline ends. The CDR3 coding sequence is TGTGCCTGGAGTGGGGCGGCTTACTACGAGCAGTACTTC. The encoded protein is CAWSGAAYYEQYF.

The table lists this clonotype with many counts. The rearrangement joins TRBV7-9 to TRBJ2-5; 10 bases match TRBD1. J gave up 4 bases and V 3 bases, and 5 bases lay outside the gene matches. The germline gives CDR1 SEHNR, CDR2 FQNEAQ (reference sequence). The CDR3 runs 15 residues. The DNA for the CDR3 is TGTGCCAGCAGCTTCTCCGGGACAGGGGTAGAGACCCAGTACTTC. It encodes CASSFSGTGVETQYF.

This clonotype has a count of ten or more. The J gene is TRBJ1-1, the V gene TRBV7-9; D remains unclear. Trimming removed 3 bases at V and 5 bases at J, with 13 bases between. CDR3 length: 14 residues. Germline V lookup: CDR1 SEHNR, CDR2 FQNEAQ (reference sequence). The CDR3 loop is CASSFGLRGTEAFF. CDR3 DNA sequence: TGTGCCAGCAGCTTCGGACTACGAGGGACTGAAGCTTTCTTT.

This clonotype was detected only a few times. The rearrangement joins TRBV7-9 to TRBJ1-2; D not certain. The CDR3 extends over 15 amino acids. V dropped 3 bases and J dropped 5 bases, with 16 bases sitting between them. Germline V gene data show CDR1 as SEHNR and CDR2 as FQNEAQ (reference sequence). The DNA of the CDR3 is TGTGCCAGCAGCTTGACGAGCCGGACGGAATATGGCTACACCTTC. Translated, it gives CASSLTSRTEYGYTF.

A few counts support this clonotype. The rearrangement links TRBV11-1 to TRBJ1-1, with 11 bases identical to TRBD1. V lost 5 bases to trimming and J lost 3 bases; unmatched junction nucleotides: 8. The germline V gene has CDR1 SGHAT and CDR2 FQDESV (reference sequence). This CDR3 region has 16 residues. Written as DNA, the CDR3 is TGTGCCAGCAGCCCTGGGACAGGGGGGTATGACACTGAAGCTTTCTTT. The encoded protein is CASSPGTGGYDTEAFF.

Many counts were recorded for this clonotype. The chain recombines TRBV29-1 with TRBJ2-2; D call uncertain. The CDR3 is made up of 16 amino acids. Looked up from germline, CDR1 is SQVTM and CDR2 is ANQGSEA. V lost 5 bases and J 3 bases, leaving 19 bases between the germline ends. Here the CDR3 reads CSVSIPGRLHTGELFF. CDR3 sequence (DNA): TGCAGCGTTTCTATCCCGGGCAGACTCCACACCGGGGAGCTGTTTTTT.

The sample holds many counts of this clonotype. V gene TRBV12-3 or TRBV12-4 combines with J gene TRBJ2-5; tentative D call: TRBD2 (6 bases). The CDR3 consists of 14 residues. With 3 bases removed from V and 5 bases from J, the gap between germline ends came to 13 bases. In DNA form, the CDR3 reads TGTGCCAGCAGTTTTAAGTGGGACTCGGAGACCCAGTACTTC. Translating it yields CASSFKWDSETQYF.

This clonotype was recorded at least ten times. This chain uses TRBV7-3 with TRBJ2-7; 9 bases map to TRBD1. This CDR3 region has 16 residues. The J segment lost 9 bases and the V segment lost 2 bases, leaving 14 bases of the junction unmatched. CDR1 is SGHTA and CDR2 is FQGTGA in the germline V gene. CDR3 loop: CASSLDGGTGNGGQYF. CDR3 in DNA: TGTGCCAGCAGCTTAGACGGGGGGACAGGGAATGGCGGGCAGTACTTC.

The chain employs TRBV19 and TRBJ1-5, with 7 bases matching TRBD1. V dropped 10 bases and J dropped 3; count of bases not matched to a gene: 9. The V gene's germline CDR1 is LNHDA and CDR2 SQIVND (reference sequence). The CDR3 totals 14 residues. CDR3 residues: CATSRQGTNQPQHF. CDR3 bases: TGTGCCACCTCCCGACAGGGTACCAATCAGCCCCAGCATTTT.

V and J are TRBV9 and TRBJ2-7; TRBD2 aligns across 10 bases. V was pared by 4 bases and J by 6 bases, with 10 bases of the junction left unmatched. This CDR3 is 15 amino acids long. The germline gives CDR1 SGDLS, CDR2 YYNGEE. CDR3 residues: CASSSSGSSTGEQYF. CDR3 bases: TGTGCCAGCAGCTCTAGCGGGAGTTCGACTGGCGAGCAGTACTTC.

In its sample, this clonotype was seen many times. CDR3 loop: CASSLIALRYEQYF. The CDR3 nucleotides are TGTGCCAGCAGTTTAATCGCTCTGAGGTACGAGCAGTACTTC. V and J are TRBV28 and TRBJ2-7; D is undetermined. The germline V gene has CDR1 MDHEN and CDR2 SYDVKM. This CDR3 has 14 amino acids. Trimming removed 2 bases from V and 4 bases from J, with 12 bases in between.

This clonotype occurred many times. In DNA, the CDR3 is TGTGCCAGCAGAGCCGGGACTAGCGACGGGGGGAGCCAAGAGACCCAGTACTTC. Its protein is CASRAGTSDGGSQETQYF. The V gene is TRBV6-5, the J gene TRBJ2-5, with TRBD2 matching over 10 bases. Germline CDR1 MNHEY, CDR2 SVGAGI. Losses at the gene ends were 6 bases for V and 1 base for J; bases not matched to a gene: 14. The CDR3 runs to 18 residues.

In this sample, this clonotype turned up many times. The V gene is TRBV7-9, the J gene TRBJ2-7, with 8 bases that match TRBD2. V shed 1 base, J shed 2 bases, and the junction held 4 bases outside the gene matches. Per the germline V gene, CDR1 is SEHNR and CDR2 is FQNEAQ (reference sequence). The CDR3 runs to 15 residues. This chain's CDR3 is CASSLGGGLTYEQYF. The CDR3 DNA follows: TGTGCCAGCAGCTTAGGCGGGGGGCTCACCTACGAGCAGTACTTC.

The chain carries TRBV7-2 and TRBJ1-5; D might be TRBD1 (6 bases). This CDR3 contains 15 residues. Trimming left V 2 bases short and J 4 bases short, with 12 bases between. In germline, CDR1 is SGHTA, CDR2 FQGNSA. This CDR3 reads CASSLRRGTNQPQHF. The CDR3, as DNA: TGTGCCAGCAGCTTACGCAGGGGAACAAATCAGCCCCAGCATTTT.

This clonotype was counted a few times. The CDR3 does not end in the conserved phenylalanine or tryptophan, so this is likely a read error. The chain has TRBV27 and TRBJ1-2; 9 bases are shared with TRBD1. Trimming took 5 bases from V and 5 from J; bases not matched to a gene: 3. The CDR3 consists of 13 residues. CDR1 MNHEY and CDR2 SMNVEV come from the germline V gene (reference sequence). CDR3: CASSLTGGYGYTL. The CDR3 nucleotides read TGTGCCAGCAGTCTGACAGGGGGTTATGGCTACACCCTC.

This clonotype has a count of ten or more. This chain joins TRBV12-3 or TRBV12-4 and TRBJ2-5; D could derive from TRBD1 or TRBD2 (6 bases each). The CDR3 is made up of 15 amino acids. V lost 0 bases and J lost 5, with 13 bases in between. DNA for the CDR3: TGTGCCAGCAGTTTAGCACAGGGTGGGGGGGAGACCCAGTACTTC. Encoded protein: CASSLAQGGGETQYF.

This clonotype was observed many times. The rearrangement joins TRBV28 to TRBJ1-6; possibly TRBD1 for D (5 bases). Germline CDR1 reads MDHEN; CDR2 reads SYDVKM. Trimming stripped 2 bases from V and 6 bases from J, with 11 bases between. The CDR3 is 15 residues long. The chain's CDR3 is CASSLEGLPNSPLHF. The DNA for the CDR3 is TGTGCCAGCAGTTTAGAGGGACTGCCTAATTCACCCCTCCACTTT.

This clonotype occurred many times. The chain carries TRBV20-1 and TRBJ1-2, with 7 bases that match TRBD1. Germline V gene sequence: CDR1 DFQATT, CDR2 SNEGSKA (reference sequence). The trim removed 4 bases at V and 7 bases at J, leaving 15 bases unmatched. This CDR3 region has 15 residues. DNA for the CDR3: TGCAGTGCTATACAAAGCCGGGACAGCTTTTTTGGCTACACCTTC. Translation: CSAIQSRDSFFGYTF.